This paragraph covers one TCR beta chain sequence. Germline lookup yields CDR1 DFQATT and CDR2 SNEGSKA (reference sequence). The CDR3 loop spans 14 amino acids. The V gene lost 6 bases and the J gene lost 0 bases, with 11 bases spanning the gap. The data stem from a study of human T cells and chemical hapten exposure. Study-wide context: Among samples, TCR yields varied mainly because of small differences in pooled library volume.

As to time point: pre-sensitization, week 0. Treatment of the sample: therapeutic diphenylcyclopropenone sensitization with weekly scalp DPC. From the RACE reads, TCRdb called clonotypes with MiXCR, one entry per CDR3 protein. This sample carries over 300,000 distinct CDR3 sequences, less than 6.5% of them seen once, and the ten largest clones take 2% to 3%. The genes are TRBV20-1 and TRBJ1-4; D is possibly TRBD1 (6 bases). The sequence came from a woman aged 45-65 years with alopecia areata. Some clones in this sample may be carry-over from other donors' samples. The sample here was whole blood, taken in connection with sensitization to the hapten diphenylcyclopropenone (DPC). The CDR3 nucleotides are TGCAGTGCCTCGGACAGAGCAACTAATGAAAAACTGTTTTTT. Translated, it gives CSASDRATNEKLFF.